This T cell receptor (beta chain) came from a study of human versus mouse CDR3 diversity and MHC coevolution. At the level of the study: immunoSEQ was reported to reach one in 200,000 T cells sensitivity.

Germline assignment: CDR1 SGHRS and CDR2 YFSETQ. Trimming stripped 0 bases from V and 5 bases from J, with 7 bases between. The CDR3 runs to 13 residues. Libraries were prepared by immunoSEQ multiplex PCR; TCRdb keeps only in-frame clonotypes and omits some of them. This table has 45,000 to 75,000 clones, 94% appearing once. The chain employs TRBV5-1 and TRBJ2-3; D ambiguous. What was sequenced was naive CD4+ T cells from blood. Subset here: CD45RO-negative CD62L-positive naive CD4 T cells. The clonotype originates from a person in their sixties or seventies in good health. The DNA for the CDR3 is TGCGCCAGCAGCTTGGATTGGCAAGATACGCAGTATTTT. This gives the protein CASSLDWQDTQYF.